The 2 T cell receptor beta chains given below trace back to one sample, sequenced in a study of T cells in localized non-small cell lung cancer. Some clones are missing from TCRdb's copy, which holds only in-frame ones; the method was immunoSEQ multiplex PCR. The table has about 70,000 clones, about 90% seen once. The specimen comprised peripheral blood, sampled before any cancer treatment. The receptors derive from an older male donor with stage III squamous cell lung carcinoma.

This chain connects TRBV29-1 to TRBJ2-2; tentative D call: TRBD2 (5 bases). The CDR3 runs 13 residues. Germline-derived CDR1 and CDR2 are SQVTM and ANQGSEA. Trimming removed 6 bases from V and 2 bases from J, with 10 bases in between. The CDR3 sequence: CSVPAGNTGELFF. The DNA for the CDR3 is TGCAGCGTACCGGCGGGTAACACCGGGGAGCTGTTTTTT.

The chain is built from TRBV10-2 and TRBJ2-1, with TRBD2 identical over 10 bases. V lost 5 bases and J lost 1; bases outside the gene matches: 11. This CDR3 comprises 18 residues. Germline loops: CDR1 WSHSY, CDR2 SAAADI. This CDR3 is CASSLSSGGINSYNEQFF. CDR3 DNA: TGCGCCAGCAGTTTGAGTAGCGGGGGGATCAATTCCTACAATGAGCAGTTCTTC.